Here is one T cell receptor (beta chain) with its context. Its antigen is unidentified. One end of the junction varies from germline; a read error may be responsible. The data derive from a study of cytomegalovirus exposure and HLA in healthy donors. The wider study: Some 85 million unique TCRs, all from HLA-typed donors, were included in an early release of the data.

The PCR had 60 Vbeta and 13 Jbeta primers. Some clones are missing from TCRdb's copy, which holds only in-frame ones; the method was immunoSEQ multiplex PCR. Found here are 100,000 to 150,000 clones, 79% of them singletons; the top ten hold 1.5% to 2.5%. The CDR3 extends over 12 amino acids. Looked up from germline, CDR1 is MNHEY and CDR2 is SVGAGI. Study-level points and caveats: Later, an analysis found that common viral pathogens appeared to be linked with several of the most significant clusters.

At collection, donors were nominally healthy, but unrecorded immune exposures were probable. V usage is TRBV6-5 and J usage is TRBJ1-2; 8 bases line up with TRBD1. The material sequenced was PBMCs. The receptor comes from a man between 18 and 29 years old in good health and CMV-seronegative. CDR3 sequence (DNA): TGTGCCAGCCGCGACAGGGGCTATGGCTACCCCTTC. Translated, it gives CASRDRGYGYPF.